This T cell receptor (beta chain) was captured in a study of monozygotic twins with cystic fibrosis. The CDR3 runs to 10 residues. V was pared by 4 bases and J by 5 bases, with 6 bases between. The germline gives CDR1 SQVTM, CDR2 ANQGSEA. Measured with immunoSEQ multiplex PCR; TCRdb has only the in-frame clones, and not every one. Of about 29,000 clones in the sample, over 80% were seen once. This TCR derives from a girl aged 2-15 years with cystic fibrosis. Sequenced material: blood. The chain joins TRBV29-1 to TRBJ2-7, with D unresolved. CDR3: CSVVDDEQYF. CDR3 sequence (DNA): TGCAGCGTTGTGGATGACGAGCAGTACTTC.